Detailed here is one TCR beta chain. Its matching antigen is unknown. The CDR3 has 15 amino acids. From germline, CDR1 is SGHRS and CDR2 YFSETQ. These data belong to a study of cytomegalovirus exposure and HLA in healthy donors. Study information: Earlier, 150 million to 200 million T cells were analyzed, and 117 million unique TCR beta sequences were found among them. Study-wide findings and caveats: A later analysis associated 15,000 or so TCR beta sequences with HLA alleles at a 0.05 false discovery rate. Being indistinguishable, some V segments were excluded, TRBV6-2 and TRBV6-3 among them.

60 Vbeta and 13 Jbeta primers were used in PCR. Assay used: immunoSEQ multiplex PCR; TCRdb lists only in-frame clones, some missing. The sample holds 160,000 or so clones, about 80% seen once. This sequence originates from a man aged 35-49 years in good health and CMV-seropositive. Sequencing input: PBMCs. V usage is TRBV5-1 and J usage is TRBJ2-5; D not certain. The DNA end favors TRBJ2-7, so the J call may be wrong. The CDR3 loop is CAILRPPPTYYEQYF. The CDR3 nucleotides are TGCGCCATCCTCCGACCGCCACCAACTTACTACGAGCAGTACTTC.